This passage covers 16 T cell receptor beta chains from one sample sequenced in a study of identical twins. TCRdb passed the 5' RACE reads through MiXCR, listing each CDR3 protein once. Of approximately 700,000 distinct CDR3 sequences in the sample, 6% to 6.5% were seen once. The sequencing input was naive T cells sorted from blood. The receptors were sampled from a man aged 18 to 30 in good health.

There are a few counts of this clonotype. The chain has TRBV7-8 and TRBJ2-7, with TRBD2 matching 8 bases. CDR1 and CDR2 from the germline V gene are SGHVS and FQNEAQ. Losses at the gene ends were 1 base for V and 9 bases for J; bases not matched to a gene: 11. The CDR3 runs 15 residues. The CDR3 loop reads CASSLETSGSNTQYV. The DNA for the CDR3 is TGTGCCAGCAGCTTAGAAACGAGCGGGAGTAATACGCAGTACGTC.

In this sample, this clonotype turned up many times. V and J are TRBV5-1 and TRBJ2-1, with 8 bases lining up with TRBD2. J gave up 6 bases and V 0 bases, and 11 bases lay outside the gene matches. The V gene's germline CDR1 is SGHRS and CDR2 YFSETQ. This CDR3 comprises 17 residues. The chain's CDR3 is CASSLGPGLVPSNEQFF. CDR3 in DNA: TGCGCCAGCAGCTTGGGGCCGGGACTAGTGCCTTCCAATGAGCAGTTCTTC.

The chain links TRBV5-5 to TRBJ2-5; D may be TRBD1 (6 bases). V lost 3 bases to trimming and J lost 3 bases, with 15 bases between them. The CDR3 spans 15 residues. Germline V gene data show CDR1 as SGHKS and CDR2 as YYEKEE (reference sequence). CDR3 in DNA: TGTGCCAGCAGCTGGGGCAGGGGTATCGAAGAGACCCAGTACTTC. The encoded protein is CASSWGRGIEETQYF.

In this sample, this clonotype turned up a few times. This chain joins TRBV24-1 and TRBJ2-7; maybe TRBD1 (5 bases). The CDR3 consists of 14 residues. Trimming shortened V by 6 bases and J by 6 bases, and 17 bases separated the two germline ends. Germline V gene lookup returns CDR1 KGHDR and CDR2 SFDVKD. CDR3 DNA: TGTGCCACCAGTTGCCGTCTTTCAGGGTGCGAGCAGTACTTC. Encoded protein: CATSCRLSGCEQYF.

This clonotype has just a few counts. This rearrangement joins TRBV6-1 to TRBJ1-5; the match to TRBD1 covers 9 bases. Per the germline V gene, CDR1 is MNHNS and CDR2 is SASEGT. V trimming: 5 bases; J trimming: 4 bases; junction bases outside the gene matches: 6. The CDR3 totals 15 residues. The CDR3 coding sequence is TGTGCCAGCAGTCAACAGGGGGCTAGGAATCAGCCCCAGCATTTT. Translated, it gives CASSQQGARNQPQHF.

The table lists this clonotype with many counts. The chain joins TRBV9 to TRBJ2-1, with D perhaps TRBD1 or TRBD2 (6 bases each). V lost 5 bases to trimming and J lost 5 bases, with 14 bases between them. Germline-derived CDR1 and CDR2 are SGDLS and YYNGEE. The CDR3 spans 14 residues. The CDR3 protein is CASRGGRGNNEQFF. CDR3 DNA: TGTGCCAGCAGGGGGGGCAGGGGAAACAATGAGCAGTTCTTC. Full variable domain (remainder filled in from reference TRBV9 and TRBJ2-1): DSGVTQTPKHLITATGQRVTLRCSPRSGDLSVYWYQQSLDQGLQFLIQYYNGEERAKGNILERFSAQQFPDLHSELNLSSLELGDSALYFCASRGGRGNNEQFFGPGTRLTVL.

This clonotype occurred many times. This chain uses TRBV6-2 or TRBV6-3 with TRBJ2-4; 10 positions match TRBD1. Germline loops: CDR1 MNHEY, CDR2 SVGEGT. The CDR3 is 18 residues long. V lost 1 base and J lost 8; bases outside the gene matches: 14. CDR3 sequence: CASSYLIGTGVLGDIQYF. The CDR3 DNA is TGTGCCAGCAGTTACTTGATCGGGACAGGGGTCCTTGGGGACATTCAGTACTTC.

This clonotype has a handful of counts. The V gene is TRBV24-1, the J gene TRBJ2-2, with 7 bases aligning to TRBD2. Per the germline V gene, CDR1 is KGHDR and CDR2 is SFDVKD. This CDR3 region has 19 residues. Trimming cost V 6 bases and J 3 bases; bases outside gene matches: 18. The chain's CDR3 is CATSSLTLRAGADTGELFF. In DNA, the CDR3 is TGTGCCACCAGTTCACTGACCCTTCGGGCGGGAGCAGACACCGGGGAGCTGTTTTTT.

This clonotype has only a few counts. The V gene is TRBV5-5, the J gene TRBJ2-1; 12 bases align to TRBD2. Germline V gives CDR1 SGHKS, CDR2 YYEKEE (reference sequence). The CDR3 covers 15 residues. Losses at the gene ends were 0 bases for V and 8 bases for J; bases not matched to a gene: 3. The CDR3 sequence: CASSLASGRADEQFF. CDR3 DNA: TGTGCCAGCAGCTTGGCTAGCGGGAGGGCCGATGAGCAGTTCTTC.

The sample holds a few counts of this clonotype. The gene calls are TRBV6-1 and TRBJ2-7; D not resolved. This CDR3 is 14 amino acids long. CDR1 MNHNS and CDR2 SASEGT come from the germline V gene. V shed 7 bases and J shed 2 bases, with 15 bases lying between them. Here the CDR3 DNA reads TGTGCCAGCACAAAGTGGGTACCCGCCTACGAGCAGTACTTC. This sequence encodes CASTKWVPAYEQYF.

This sequence joins TRBV20-1 and TRBJ1-3, with D perhaps matching TRBD1 (5 bases). Germline CDR1 reads DFQATT; CDR2 reads SNEGSKA (reference sequence). CDR3 size: 17 residues. V dropped 3 bases and J dropped 0 bases, with 18 bases sitting between them. This chain's CDR3 is CSASPLTAPTSGNTIYF. CDR3 nucleotides: TGCAGTGCTAGTCCCTTGACAGCACCCACCTCTGGAAACACCATATATTTT.

This clonotype was recorded at least ten times. This rearrangement joins TRBV29-1 to TRBJ2-2; D remains ambiguous. This CDR3 spans 16 amino acids. The germline V gene has CDR1 SQVTM and CDR2 ANQGSEA. V lost 4 bases to trimming and J lost 3 bases, with 18 bases between them. The CDR3 sequence is CSVANVWDRDTGELFF. In DNA, the CDR3 is TGCAGCGTTGCAAACGTGTGGGATCGGGACACCGGGGAGCTGTTTTTT.

Ten or more counts support this clonotype. V usage is TRBV29-1 and J usage is TRBJ2-5, with D perhaps being TRBD1 or TRBD2 (5 bases each). V was cut by 5 bases and J by 4 bases, with 17 bases left in between. The germline V gene encodes CDR1 SQVTM and CDR2 ANQGSEA. The CDR3 sequence is 14 residues long. For the CDR3, the DNA is TGCAGCGTTAAAGGGACGGTGAGCTCAGAGACCCAGTACTTC. It is translated as CSVKGTVSSETQYF.

This clonotype was seen repeatedly, ten times or more. In DNA, the CDR3 is TGTGCCAGCAGCCCCGGTAGAAGCGGAGGGAACACTGAAGCTTTCTTT. This sequence encodes CASSPGRSGGNTEAFF. The chain is built from TRBV11-2 and TRBJ1-1, with no clear D. CDR1 SGHAT and CDR2 FQNNGV come from the germline V gene. V shed 5 bases and J shed 1 base, with 17 bases lying between them. The CDR3 consists of 16 residues.

Ten or more counts support this clonotype. This chain links TRBV7-9 with TRBJ2-1; 8 nucleotides line up with TRBD2. Losses at the gene ends were 5 bases for V and 1 base for J; bases not matched to a gene: 4. The CDR3 length is 15 residues. In germline, CDR1 is SEHNR, CDR2 FQNEAQ (reference sequence). The CDR3 coding sequence is TGTGCCAGCAGCCAGGGACTAGGTTCCTACAATGAGCAGTTCTTC. The encoded protein is CASSQGLGSYNEQFF.

This chain connects TRBV20-1 to TRBJ2-3; D is perhaps TRBD2 (6 bases). The germline CDR1 and CDR2 sequences are DFQATT and SNEGSKA (reference sequence). This CDR3 spans 15 amino acids. V lost 4 bases to trimming and J lost 0 bases, with 14 bases between them. CDR3 DNA sequence: TGCAGTGCTACAGCCTTAGCGGAGAGCACAGATACGCAGTATTTT. Translated: CSATALAESTDTQYF.